The 23 T cell receptor beta chains given below trace back to one sample, sequenced in a study of tumor-infiltrating lymphocytes in localized non-small cell lung cancer. Sequencing was performed with immunoSEQ multiplex PCR; in TCRdb, only in-frame clones are kept and a portion is missing. Among tens of thousands of clones, just under 75% were seen once, and the ten largest hold 6.3%. The sample comprised lung tumor tissue. Every receptor here comes from a human donor with non-small cell lung cancer.

This clone has more than one count but fewer than ten. The chain has TRBV7-6 and TRBJ2-7; 12 bases match TRBD2. V lost 4 bases, J lost 6 bases, and 4 bases stayed unmatched. The germline CDR1 and CDR2 sequences are SGHVS and FNYEAQ. The CDR3 is made up of 14 amino acids. Written as DNA, the CDR3 is TGTGCCAGCAGCTCAGGACTAGCGGGGAGCGAGCAGTACTTC. Translation: CASSSGLAGSEQYF.

In its sample, this clone was seen a few times. The chain combines TRBV6-1 with TRBJ2-7; 10 bases map to TRBD2. CDR1 and CDR2 (germline): MNHNS, SASEGT. The V and J ends lost 2 bases and 11 bases, in that order; junction bases with no gene match: 6. The CDR3 length is 13 residues. DNA of the CDR3: TGTGCCAGCAGTGAATTGACTAGCGGGCGCGAGTACTTC. Translation: CASSELTSGREYF.

This rearrangement joins TRBV29-1 to TRBJ1-2; the D gene is possibly TRBD1 (6 bases). Trimming left V 2 bases short and J 2 bases short, with 15 bases between. The V gene's germline CDR1 is SQVTM and CDR2 ANQGSEA. The CDR3 is 15 amino acids. CDR3 amino acids: CSVETGTDRNYGYTF. CDR3 nucleotides: TGCAGCGTTGAAACTGGGACGGACAGAAACTATGGCTACACCTTC. The full variable domain, rest sourced from reference TRBV29-1 and TRBJ1-2, is SAVISQKPSRDICQRGTSLTIQCQVDSQVTMMFWYRQQPGQSLTLIATANQGSEATYESGFVIDKFPISRPNLTFSTLTVSNMSPEDSSIYLCSVETGTDRNYGYTFGSGTRLTVV.

The chain uses TRBV7-2 and TRBJ2-5, with 8 bases matching TRBD1. The junction had 3 bases not matched to a gene; V was cut back by 4 bases and J by 5 bases. The CDR3 is 13 residues long. CDR1 is SGHTA, CDR2 FQGNSA, per germline. The CDR3 region is CASSSDRDETQYF. For the CDR3, the DNA is TGTGCCAGCAGCTCGGACAGGGATGAGACCCAGTACTTC.

This rearrangement joins TRBV5-1 to TRBJ2-2; no clear D gene. The germline CDR1 and CDR2 sequences are SGHRS and YFSETQ. The germline V and J ends were trimmed by 4 bases and 0 bases, with 10 bases remaining between them. This CDR3 contains 15 residues. CDR3 in amino acids: CASSVQSSNTGELFF. The CDR3 DNA sequence: TGCGCCAGCAGCGTACAGAGTTCGAACACCGGGGAGCTGTTTTTT.

The genes are TRBV2 and TRBJ2-2; maybe TRBD2 (5 bases). Germline CDR1 SNHLY, CDR2 FYNNEI. V was shortened by 6 bases and J by 0 bases, with 11 bases between the two germline ends. CDR3 length: 15 amino acids. CDR3 region: CASRELVSNTGELFF. For the CDR3, the DNA is TGTGCCAGCAGGGAACTAGTCTCGAACACCGGGGAGCTGTTTTTT.

The chain couples TRBV11-2 to TRBJ2-1, with TRBD2 matching over 10 bases. Germline assignment: CDR1 SGHAT and CDR2 FQNNGV. V shed 4 bases, J shed 4 bases, and the junction held 1 base outside the gene matches. This CDR3 contains 14 residues. The CDR3 region is CASSSSGGYNEQFF. CDR3 nucleotide sequence: TGTGCCAGCAGCTCTAGCGGGGGTTACAATGAGCAGTTCTTC.

The chain uses TRBV18 and TRBJ1-1; 9 bases fit TRBD1. The CDR3 sequence is 18 residues long. The trim removed 2 bases at V and 0 bases at J, leaving 10 bases unmatched. Germline-derived CDR1 and CDR2 are KGHSH and LQKENI. The CDR3 sequence: CASSPSGQGVPLNTEAFF. CDR3 sequence (DNA): TGTGCCAGCTCACCATCGGGACAGGGAGTCCCACTGAACACTGAAGCTTTCTTT.

The chain couples TRBV4-3 to TRBJ2-7; no clear D gene. With 4 bases removed from V and 3 bases from J, the gap between germline ends came to 13 bases. The V gene's germline CDR1 is LGHNA and CDR2 YSLEER. The CDR3 covers 14 residues. DNA for the CDR3: TGCGCCAGCAGCCCGGGCCGGACCCTCTACGAGCAGTACTTC. Its translation is CASSPGRTLYEQYF.

The chain is built from TRBV18 and TRBJ1-3, with a tentative D call TRBD1 (5 bases). The CDR3 totals 15 residues. V shed 0 bases and J shed 1 base, with 7 bases lying between them. CDR1 and CDR2 from the germline V gene are KGHSH and LQKENI. The chain's CDR3 is CASSPPWGSGNTIYF. In DNA, the CDR3 is TGTGCCAGCTCACCACCGTGGGGGTCTGGAAACACCATATATTTT.

The CDR3 DNA reads TGTGCCAGTAGTAAACAGGGACAGGTTAACTATGGCTACACCTTC. Translated, it gives CASSKQGQVNYGYTF. The chain employs TRBV19 and TRBJ1-2; 8 nucleotides match TRBD1. This CDR3 is 15 amino acids long. V dropped 4 bases and J dropped 1; count of bases not matched to a gene: 5. The germline V gene has CDR1 LNHDA and CDR2 SQIVND (reference sequence). The variable domain in full, completed from reference TRBV19 and TRBJ1-2, reads DGGITQSPKYLFRKEGQNVTLSCEQNLNHDAMYWYRQDPGQGLRLIYYSQIVNDFQKGDIAEGYSVSREKKESFPLTVTSAQKNPTAFYLCASSKQGQVNYGYTFGSGTRLTVV.

The DNA of the CDR3 is TGTGCCAGCAGTTACTCGTTAGGCTACGAGCAGTACTTC. Translated: CASSYSLGYEQYF. The chain links TRBV6-5 to TRBJ2-7; D not certain. Germline V lookup: CDR1 MNHEY, CDR2 SVGAGI. Trimming cost V 0 bases and J 3 bases, with 6 bases left between them. This CDR3 has 13 amino acids.

J is TRBJ2-7 and V is TRBV7-9, with D possibly called TRBD1 or TRBD2 (7 bases each). Trimming stripped 5 bases from V and 2 bases from J, with 13 bases between. The CDR3 is 14 amino acids. Germline CDR1 and CDR2: SEHNR and FQNEAQ (reference sequence). Here the CDR3 reads CASSPGRGPYEQYF. The CDR3, as DNA: TGTGCCAGCAGCCCGGGGAGGGGGCCCTACGAGCAGTACTTC.

The genes are TRBV10-3 and TRBJ1-2; no clear D. The CDR3 totals 14 residues. V was clipped by 0 bases and J by 0 bases, with 5 bases between them. Germline V lookup: CDR1 ENHRY, CDR2 SYGVKD. DNA of the CDR3: TGTGCCATCAGTGAGTCCCCAGCTAACTATGGCTACACCTTC. Translated, it gives CAISESPANYGYTF.

This clone was seen a handful of times. The V call is TRBV14, the J call TRBJ2-1; 11 positions agree with TRBD2. This CDR3 spans 15 amino acids. Germline CDR1 SGHDN, CDR2 FVKESK. J gave up 9 bases and V 0 bases, and 4 bases lay outside the gene matches. In DNA form, the CDR3 reads TGTGCCAGCAGCCAAGATTTAGCGGGGGGGCTTGAGCAGTTCTTC. This sequence encodes CASSQDLAGGLEQFF.

V gene TRBV6-1 combines with J gene TRBJ2-2, with 11 bases matching TRBD1. Germline V gene data show CDR1 as MNHNS and CDR2 as SASEGT. V lost 10 bases and J lost 7; bases outside the gene matches: 11. CDR3 size: 15 residues. CDR3 region: CATHRDRGFYGELFF. The CDR3 region has the DNA TGTGCCACTCACCGGGACAGGGGGTTTTACGGGGAGCTGTTTTTT.

CDR3 loop: CASSPGDPTNEKLFF. The CDR3, as DNA: TGCGCCAGCAGCCCCGGGGATCCAACTAATGAAAAACTGTTTTTT. This chain links TRBV5-1 with TRBJ1-4; D is undetermined. The CDR3 loop spans 15 amino acids. The germline V gene encodes CDR1 SGHRS and CDR2 YFSETQ. The ends were cut back, 4 bases at V and 0 bases at J, with 10 bases in the middle.

This clone occurred a few times. The rearrangement uses TRBV4-3 and TRBJ1-2, with D possibly being TRBD1 (5 bases). V shed 9 bases and J shed 1 base, with 15 bases lying between them. Germline V gives CDR1 LGHNA, CDR2 YSLEER. The CDR3 has 14 amino acids. CDR3 nucleotide sequence: TGCGCCAGTCGGGCGACAGTGAATAACTATGGCTACACCTTC. This encodes CASRATVNNYGYTF.

V gene TRBV6-6 combines with J gene TRBJ1-5, with D uncertain. The CDR3 is 15 residues long. CDR1 is MNHNY and CDR2 is SVGAGI in the germline V gene (reference sequence). V lost 4 bases, J lost 2 bases, and 12 bases lay in between. This CDR3 reads CASSLSRAGNQPQHF. The CDR3, as DNA: TGTGCCAGCAGTTTATCCCGGGCGGGCAATCAGCCCCAGCATTTT.

The V and J genes are TRBV5-4 and TRBJ2-6; D possibly corresponds to TRBD1 (6 bases). This CDR3 region has 16 residues. With 1 base removed from V and 4 bases from J, the gap between germline ends came to 12 bases. Germline V CDR1 and CDR2: SGHNT, YYREEE (reference sequence). The CDR3 nucleotides read TGTGCCAGCAGCTTGATGTCAGGGGCCGGGGCCAACGTCCTGACTTTC. It specifies CASSLMSGAGANVLTF.

This clone was counted a few times. J is TRBJ1-5 and V is TRBV18; the match to TRBD1 covers 11 bases. V gave up 2 bases and J gave up 7 bases; unmatched junction bases: 4. The CDR3 has 15 residues. CDR1 and CDR2 from the germline V gene are KGHSH and LQKENI. Here the CDR3 DNA reads TGTGCCAGCTCACCAGGACAGGGGGCATGGCAGCCCCAGCATTTT. It codes for CASSPGQGAWQPQHF.

The rearrangement joins TRBV5-1 to TRBJ2-2; no reliable D call. Germline V gives CDR1 SGHRS, CDR2 YFSETQ. V shed 3 bases and J shed 4 bases, with 16 bases lying between them. CDR3 length: 16 residues. This CDR3 reads CASSSVGGGFTGELFF. CDR3 DNA sequence: TGCGCCAGCAGCTCGGTCGGTGGTGGATTCACCGGGGAGCTGTTTTTT.

V gene TRBV11-2 combines with J gene TRBJ2-7; 9 positions agree with TRBD1. Per germline, CDR1 SGHAT and CDR2 FQNNGV. V was clipped by 3 bases and J by 3 bases; unmatched bases: 6. This CDR3 spans 15 amino acids. In nucleotides, the CDR3 is TGTGCCAGCAGCTTCACAGGGGGCCCTGACTACGAGCAGTACTTC. Translating gives CASSFTGGPDYEQYF.